Ten or more counts support the clone carrying this T cell receptor beta chain. Antigen: not known. Individual cDNA molecules carried attached unique molecular identifiers. TCRdb analysed the 5' RACE reads with MiXCR anew, one entry per CDR3 protein. The sample holds approximately 81,000 distinct CDR3 sequences, about 13% seen once. This CDR3 has 15 residues. V lost 2 bases and J 4 bases, leaving 17 bases between the germline ends. Germline assignment: CDR1 DFQATT and CDR2 SNEGSKA (reference sequence). The sample belongs to a study of early T cells in non-severe SARS-CoV-2 infection. Overall study context: The sequenced material was bulk RNA from unsorted whole blood, and its chains were unpaired.

Study-level points and caveats: Matching with VDJdb favored anti-spike CD8 responses (missing private and CD4 specificities).

This chain links TRBV20-1 with TRBJ1-2; D unresolved. Sequencing was performed on whole blood. The clonotype comes from an adult who was a healthcare worker with PCR-confirmed SARS-CoV-2 infection or an uninfected control (not recorded which). CDR3 sequence (DNA): TGCAGTGCTAGAAGTAGCAGGTCGGAGAGCTATGGCTACACCTTC. Its translation is CSARSSRSESYGYTF.